This TCR beta chain was identified during a study of blood T cell dynamics during melanoma immunotherapy. Study background: First-line therapy was either pembrolizumab or nivolumab with ipilimumab for metastatic melanoma.

The table came from immunoSEQ multiplex PCR; TCRdb's copy has only in-frame clones and leaves some out. The sample has about 140 clones, approximately 94% seen once; the top ten hold roughly 11%. Germline lookup yields CDR1 MNHNY and CDR2 SVGAGI (reference sequence). The CDR3 has 15 residues. Trimming took 4 bases from V and 7 from J, leaving 16 bases between them. Turning to this clone: Its antigen is not known.

Specified time point: pre-treatment baseline. Sampling occurred pretreatment (T0) and at week 3 (W3), after cycle one of checkpoint blockade. Apart from two fast progressors, RECIST 1.1 response was judged 12 weeks post-infusion. General study findings and limits: cfDNA rearrangement score rose from T0 to W3 with disease control.

The sequence was collected from a human donor with melanoma. The sample in question was cell-free DNA from blood, obtained from a patient treated with checkpoint blockade. This chain joins TRBV6-6 and TRBJ1-4, with a possible D match to TRBD1 (5 bases). The CDR3 is CASSSPGGGTEKLFF. CDR3 DNA sequence: TGTGCCAGCAGTTCCCCGGGTGGGGGAACTGAAAAACTGTTTTTT.